This T cell receptor beta chain came from a study of blood T cell repertoires in COVID-19. Study in general: The United States, Italy and Spain provided the acute and convalescent COVID-19 samples. PBMCs, B-cell-depleted T cells, or T cells provided the cDNA or gDNA that made up the material.

Data came from immunoSEQ multiplex PCR; TCRdb stores just in-frame clones and leaves some out. The profile shows 200,000 or so clones, roughly nine tenths of them singletons. The CDR3 has 14 amino acids. Trimming removed 4 bases from V and 8 bases from J; junction bases left unmatched: 4. Germline V CDR1 and CDR2: SNHLY, FYNNEI. The sample taken for sequencing was peripheral blood. J is TRBJ2-1 and V is TRBV2; 11 bases fit TRBD2. The receptor's source is a middle-aged man with active or convalescent COVID-19. The CDR3 is CASSGLAGRDEQFF. Written as DNA, the CDR3 is TGTGCCAGCAGTGGACTAGCGGGAAGGGATGAGCAGTTCTTC.